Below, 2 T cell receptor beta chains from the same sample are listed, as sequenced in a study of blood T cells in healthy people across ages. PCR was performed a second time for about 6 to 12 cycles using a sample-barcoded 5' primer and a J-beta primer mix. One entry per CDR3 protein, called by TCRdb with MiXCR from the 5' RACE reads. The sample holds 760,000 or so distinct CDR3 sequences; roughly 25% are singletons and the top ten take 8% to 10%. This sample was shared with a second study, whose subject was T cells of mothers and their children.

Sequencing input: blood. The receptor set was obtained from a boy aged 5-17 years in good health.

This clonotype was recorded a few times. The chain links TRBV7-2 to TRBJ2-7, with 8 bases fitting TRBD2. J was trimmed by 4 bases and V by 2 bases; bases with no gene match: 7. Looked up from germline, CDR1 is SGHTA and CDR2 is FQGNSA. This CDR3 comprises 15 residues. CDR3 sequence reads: CASSLFAGGLYEQYF. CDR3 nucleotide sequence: TGTGCCAGCAGCTTATTTGCGGGAGGCCTGTACGAGCAGTACTTC.

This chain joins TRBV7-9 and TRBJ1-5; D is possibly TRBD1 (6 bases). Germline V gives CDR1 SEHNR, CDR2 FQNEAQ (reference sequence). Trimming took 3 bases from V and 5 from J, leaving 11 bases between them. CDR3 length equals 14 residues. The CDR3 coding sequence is TGTGCCAGCAGCTTCCAGGGGCTAGATCAGCCCCAGCATTTT. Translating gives CASSFQGLDQPQHF.